This entry lists 23 T cell receptor beta chains sequenced from one sample in a study of identical twins. TCRdb reprocessed the 5' RACE reads with MiXCR, giving one entry per CDR3 protein. The profile shows fewer than 500,000 distinct CDR3 sequences, 14% of them singletons. These data were likewise used in another study, on yellow fever vaccine responses in identical twins.

The specimen was CD4+ T cells sorted from blood. The receptors here all came from a woman between 18 and 30 years old in good health.

This chain connects TRBV14 to TRBJ2-6; the D is unclear. The ends were cut back, 4 bases at V and 0 bases at J, with 10 bases in the middle. The CDR3 is made up of 16 amino acids. CDR1 SGHDN and CDR2 FVKESK come from the germline V gene. CDR3 nucleotides: TGTGCCAGCAGCCCTCTGGCCCACTCTGGGGCCAACGTCCTGACTTTC. This translates into CASSPLAHSGANVLTF.

The chain has TRBV6-5 and TRBJ2-4; 7 bases map to TRBD2. Germline V gives CDR1 MNHEY, CDR2 SVGAGI. The CDR3 is 15 residues long. V lost 2 bases to trimming and J lost 3 bases; unmatched junction nucleotides: 4. This chain's CDR3 is CASSYGGVGKNIQYF. The CDR3 DNA sequence: TGTGCCAGCAGTTACGGGGGGGTAGGCAAAAACATTCAGTACTTC.

This clonotype was seen only a few times. The chain has TRBV7-3 and TRBJ2-1, with 9 bases aligning to TRBD2. Germline V gives CDR1 SGHTA, CDR2 FQGTGA. CDR3 length equals 16 residues. Germline trimming cut 5 bases from V and 12 bases from J; bases unmatched to any gene: 17. The CDR3 region is CASSPSLGRGGEMQFF. In DNA form, the CDR3 reads TGTGCCAGCAGCCCTTCTTTAGGGCGGGGGGGTGAGATGCAGTTCTTC.

The rearrangement links TRBV6-4 to TRBJ2-7; D is perhaps TRBD1 or TRBD2 (5 bases each). Trimming pared 5 bases from V and 1 base from J, leaving 9 bases between. From germline, CDR1 is MRHNA and CDR2 SNTAGT. This CDR3 is 13 amino acids long. The CDR3 DNA is TGTGCCAGCAGTCGGGGCAATTCCTACGAGCAGTACTTC. Translated, it gives CASSRGNSYEQYF.

The J gene is TRBJ1-5, the V gene TRBV6-1; TRBD1 aligns across 12 bases. V was pared by 5 bases and J by 6 bases, with 5 bases of the junction left unmatched. The length of the CDR3 is 15 residues. Germline V gene sequence: CDR1 MNHNS, CDR2 SASEGT. CDR3 amino acids: CASSLGQGAGQPQHF. CDR3 bases: TGTGCCAGCAGTCTGGGACAGGGGGCCGGTCAGCCCCAGCATTTT.

This clonotype has more than one count but fewer than ten. The chain carries TRBV6-5 and TRBJ2-7; D gene uncertain. The germline V gene has CDR1 MNHEY and CDR2 SVGAGI. This CDR3 is built from 14 residues. Trimming left V 2 bases short and J 5 bases short, with 13 bases between. The CDR3 DNA sequence: TGTGCCAGCAGTTACGAAGCCAGTAAAAACGAGCAGTACTTC. It yields the protein CASSYEASKNEQYF.

This clonotype has at least ten counts. The rearrangement links TRBV4-3 to TRBJ2-3; 8 positions match TRBD2. This CDR3 is 20 amino acids long. V gave up 0 bases and J gave up 0 bases; unmatched junction bases: 14. From germline, CDR1 is LGHNA and CDR2 YSLEER. This CDR3 reads CASSQDSGTSGIYSTDTQYF. The CDR3 bases are TGCGCCAGCAGCCAAGATTCAGGAACTAGCGGAATTTATAGCACAGATACGCAGTATTTT.

The rearrangement links TRBV12-3 or TRBV12-4 to TRBJ1-2; D unresolved. Trimming took 3 bases from V and 6 from J, leaving 14 bases between them. The CDR3 loop spans 14 amino acids. The CDR3 is CASSFSALVNGYTF. The CDR3 DNA reads TGTGCCAGCAGTTTTTCGGCGCTGGTAAATGGCTACACCTTC.

This clonotype came up a few times. The chain links TRBV29-1 to TRBJ2-1; D gene ambiguous. With 4 bases removed from V and 9 bases from J, the gap between germline ends came to 4 bases. Per germline, CDR1 SQVTM and CDR2 ANQGSEA. The CDR3 spans 9 residues. CDR3 sequence: CSVGVEQFF. The DNA of the CDR3 is TGCAGCGTTGGGGTTGAGCAGTTCTTC.

The gene calls are TRBV29-1 and TRBJ2-1; 10 positions match TRBD2. Germline-derived CDR1 and CDR2 are SQVTM and ANQGSEA. V lost 1 base, J lost 4 bases, and 1 base stayed unmatched. The CDR3 contains 14 residues. The CDR3: CSVEGTSGYNEQFF. CDR3 nucleotides: TGCAGCGTTGAAGGGACTAGCGGATACAATGAGCAGTTCTTC.

V usage is TRBV7-9 and J usage is TRBJ2-5; 10 nucleotides match TRBD1. The CDR3 is made up of 13 amino acids. V gave up 9 bases and J gave up 5 bases; unmatched junction bases: 6. Germline V gene data show CDR1 as SEHNR and CDR2 as FQNEAQ (reference sequence). CDR3 loop: CASGDRGFETQYF. The CDR3 DNA sequence: TGTGCCAGTGGGGACAGGGGTTTTGAGACCCAGTACTTC. The full variable domain, rest sourced from reference TRBV7-9 and TRBJ2-5, is DTGVSQNPRHKITKRGQNVTFRCDPISEHNRLYWYRQTLGQGPEFLTYFQNEAQLEKSRLLSDRFSAERPKGSFSTLEIQRTEQGDSAMYLCASGDRGFETQYFGPGTRLLVL.

The rearrangement joins TRBV28 to TRBJ1-5; D remains unclear. Trimming took off 6 bases at V and 0 bases at J, with 15 bases between the two ends. CDR3 length equals 16 residues. CDR1 and CDR2 from the germline V gene are MDHEN and SYDVKM. CDR3 residues: CASSPPRVLSNQPQHF. As DNA, the CDR3 is TGTGCCAGCAGCCCCCCGAGGGTCCTTAGCAATCAGCCCCAGCATTTT.

This clonotype was seen a few times. V and J are TRBV2 and TRBJ1-5, with TRBD1 as a possible D gene (6 bases). The CDR3 extends over 13 amino acids. From germline, CDR1 is SNHLY and CDR2 FYNNEI. The V and J ends lost 4 bases and 5 bases respectively, with 9 bases between them. The CDR3 is CASSGGADQPQHF. In nucleotides, the CDR3 is TGTGCCAGCAGTGGGGGGGCAGATCAGCCCCAGCATTTT.

This clonotype was seen a few times. This chain connects TRBV12-3 or TRBV12-4 to TRBJ1-1; D gene unclear. The CDR3 spans 12 residues. V lost 6 bases and J lost 7, with 12 bases in between. The DNA of the CDR3 is TGTGCCAGCAGACTCGGAGGTAGTGAAGCTTTCTTT. Residues: CASRLGGSEAFF.

This clonotype was recorded only once. This chain connects TRBV19 to TRBJ2-3; D is unclear. Germline-derived CDR1 and CDR2 are LNHDA and SQIVND (reference sequence). This CDR3 has 14 amino acids. Trimming stripped 4 bases from V and 2 bases from J, with 10 bases between. CDR3 region: CASSTLDITDTQYF. CDR3 DNA sequence: TGTGCCAGTAGTACGCTAGATATCACAGATACGCAGTATTTT.

This clonotype was recorded a few times. V gene TRBV20-1 combines with J gene TRBJ2-2, with 10 bases aligning to TRBD2. V lost 4 bases and J lost 5; bases outside the gene matches: 7. Germline CDR1 reads DFQATT; CDR2 reads SNEGSKA (reference sequence). The CDR3 is 15 amino acids. In DNA, the CDR3 is TGCAGTGCTATCCCGTCTAGCGGGAGAACCGGGGAGCTGTTTTTT. Translating it yields CSAIPSSGRTGELFF.

V and J are TRBV20-1 and TRBJ1-1; possible D gene TRBD1, 5 bases. V lost 0 bases and J 3 bases, leaving 14 bases between the germline ends. CDR1 and CDR2 from the germline V gene are DFQATT and SNEGSKA (reference sequence). The CDR3 runs to 15 residues. The CDR3 DNA is TGCAGTGCTAGAGAGACGACAGTGTCGGACACTGAAGCTTTCTTT. Encoded protein: CSARETTVSDTEAFF.

The chain is built from TRBV29-1 and TRBJ1-2, with D hard to call. V lost 5 bases to trimming and J lost 8 bases, with 12 bases between them. Per the germline V gene, CDR1 is SQVTM and CDR2 is ANQGSEA. The CDR3 totals 11 residues. CDR3 in amino acids: CSVSLNSGYTF. The CDR3 DNA sequence: TGCAGCGTTAGCCTCAACAGCGGCTACACCTTC. The full variable domain, rest sourced from reference TRBV29-1 and TRBJ1-2, is SAVISQKPSRDICQRGTSLTIQCQVDSQVTMMFWYRQQPGQSLTLIATANQGSEATYESGFVIDKFPISRPNLTFSTLTVSNMSPEDSSIYLCSVSLNSGYTFGSGTRLTVV.

The sample holds a few counts of this clonotype. The chain is built from TRBV6-1 and TRBJ2-2; tentative D call: TRBD1 (5 bases). This CDR3 is 14 amino acids long. V was trimmed by 7 bases and J by 1 base, leaving 10 bases between them. The germline gives CDR1 MNHNS, CDR2 SASEGT. This CDR3 reads CASKSGWNTGELFF. CDR3 coding DNA: TGTGCCAGCAAATCAGGGTGGAACACCGGGGAGCTGTTTTTT.

This clonotype was seen more than once but under ten times. The rearrangement links TRBV5-1 to TRBJ1-1; 7 bases line up with TRBD1. The CDR3 is 14 amino acids. V shed 4 bases, J shed 1 base, and the junction held 4 bases outside the gene matches. Germline CDR1 and CDR2: SGHRS and YFSETQ. The CDR3 reads CASSRDSPNTEAFF. CDR3 bases: TGCGCCAGCAGCCGGGACAGTCCGAACACTGAAGCTTTCTTT.

This chain connects TRBV12-3 or TRBV12-4 to TRBJ1-4; 10 bases line up with TRBD1. The J segment lost 7 bases and the V segment lost 5 bases, leaving 7 bases of the junction unmatched. The CDR3 contains 15 residues. In DNA, the CDR3 is TGTGCCAGCAGTGCCACCGGGACAGGGGTTGAAAAACTGTTTTTT. Translation: CASSATGTGVEKLFF.

The chain recombines TRBV5-4 with TRBJ1-4; D may be TRBD1 (6 bases). Germline values: CDR1 SGHNT, CDR2 YYREEE (reference sequence). The ends were cut back, 3 bases at V and 8 bases at J, with 20 bases in the middle. The CDR3 is made up of 16 amino acids. The CDR3, as DNA: TGTGCCAGCAGCTCAACGTCGGGGGGCGTGGGGGAAAAACTGTTTTTT. Its protein is CASSSTSGGVGEKLFF.

The rearrangement uses TRBV18 and TRBJ2-7; D is uncertain. The CDR3 has 14 residues. Germline V gene lookup returns CDR1 KGHSH and CDR2 LQKENI. V lost 5 bases, J lost 6 bases, and 17 bases lay in between. The CDR3 sequence is CASSSTGQLSEQYF. The CDR3 DNA is TGTGCCAGCTCATCAACGGGTCAACTCTCCGAGCAGTACTTC.